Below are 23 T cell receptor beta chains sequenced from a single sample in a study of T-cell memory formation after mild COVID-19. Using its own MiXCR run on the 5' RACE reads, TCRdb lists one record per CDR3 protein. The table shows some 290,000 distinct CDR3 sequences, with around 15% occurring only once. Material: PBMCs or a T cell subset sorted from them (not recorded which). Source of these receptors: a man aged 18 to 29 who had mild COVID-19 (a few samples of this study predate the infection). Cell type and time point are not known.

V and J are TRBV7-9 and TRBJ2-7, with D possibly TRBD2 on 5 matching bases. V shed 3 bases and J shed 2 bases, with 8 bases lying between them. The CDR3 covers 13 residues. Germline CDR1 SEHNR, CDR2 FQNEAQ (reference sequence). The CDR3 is CASSFDGAYEQYF. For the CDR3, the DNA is TGTGCCAGCAGCTTCGACGGGGCCTACGAGCAGTACTTC.

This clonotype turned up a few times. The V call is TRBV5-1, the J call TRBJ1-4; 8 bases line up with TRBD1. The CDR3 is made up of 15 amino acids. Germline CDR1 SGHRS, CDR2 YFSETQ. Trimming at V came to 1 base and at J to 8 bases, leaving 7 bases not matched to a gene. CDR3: CASSLIGQGGEKLFF. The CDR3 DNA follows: TGCGCCAGCAGCTTGATCGGACAGGGAGGCGAAAAACTGTTTTTT.

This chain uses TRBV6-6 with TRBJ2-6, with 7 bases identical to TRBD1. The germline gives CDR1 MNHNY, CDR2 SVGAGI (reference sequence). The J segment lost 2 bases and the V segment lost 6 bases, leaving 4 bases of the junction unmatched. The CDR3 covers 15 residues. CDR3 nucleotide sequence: TGTGCCAGCAGCTCCGACAGGGCTGGGGCCAACGTCCTGACTTTC. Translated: CASSSDRAGANVLTF.

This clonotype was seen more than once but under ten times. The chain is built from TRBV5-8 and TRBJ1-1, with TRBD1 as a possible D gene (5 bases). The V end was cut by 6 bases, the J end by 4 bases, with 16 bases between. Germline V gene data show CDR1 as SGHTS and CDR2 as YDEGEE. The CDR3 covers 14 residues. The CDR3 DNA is TGTGCCAGCACCCGCGGGACGGGCTTCACTGAAGCTTTCTTT. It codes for CASTRGTGFTEAFF.

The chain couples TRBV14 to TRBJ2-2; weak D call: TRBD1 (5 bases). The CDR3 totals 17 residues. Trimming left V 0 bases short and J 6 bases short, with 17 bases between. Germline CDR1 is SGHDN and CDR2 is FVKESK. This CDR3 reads CASSQDLWKQASGELFF. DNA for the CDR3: TGTGCCAGCAGCCAAGATCTTTGGAAACAGGCCTCCGGGGAGCTGTTTTTT.

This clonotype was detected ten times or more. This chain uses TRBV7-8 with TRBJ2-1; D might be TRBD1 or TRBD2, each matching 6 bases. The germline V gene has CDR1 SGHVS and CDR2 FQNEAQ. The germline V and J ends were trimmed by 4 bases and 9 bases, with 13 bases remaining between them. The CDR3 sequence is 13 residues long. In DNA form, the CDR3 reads TGTGCCAGCAGCTACGAAGGGGGGATTGAGCAGTTCTTC. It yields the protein CASSYEGGIEQFF.

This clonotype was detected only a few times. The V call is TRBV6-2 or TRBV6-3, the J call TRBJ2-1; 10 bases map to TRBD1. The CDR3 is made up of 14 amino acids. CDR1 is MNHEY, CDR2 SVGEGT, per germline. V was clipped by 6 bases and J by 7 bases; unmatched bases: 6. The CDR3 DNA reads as TGTGCCAGCAGATCCGGGACAGGGGTTAATGAGCAGTTCTTC. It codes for CASRSGTGVNEQFF.

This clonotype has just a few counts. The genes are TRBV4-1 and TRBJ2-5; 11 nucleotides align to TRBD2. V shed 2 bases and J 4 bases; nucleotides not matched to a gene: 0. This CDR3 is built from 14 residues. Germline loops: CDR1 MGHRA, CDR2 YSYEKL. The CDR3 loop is CASSQLAGGETQYF. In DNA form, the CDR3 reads TGCGCCAGCAGCCAACTAGCGGGGGGAGAGACCCAGTACTTC.

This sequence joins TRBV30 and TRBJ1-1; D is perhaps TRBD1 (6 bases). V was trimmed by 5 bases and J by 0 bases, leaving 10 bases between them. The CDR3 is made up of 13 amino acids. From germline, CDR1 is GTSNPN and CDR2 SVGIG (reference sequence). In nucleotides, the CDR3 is TGTGCCTGGGGACAGTACCTGAACACTGAAGCTTTCTTT. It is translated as CAWGQYLNTEAFF.

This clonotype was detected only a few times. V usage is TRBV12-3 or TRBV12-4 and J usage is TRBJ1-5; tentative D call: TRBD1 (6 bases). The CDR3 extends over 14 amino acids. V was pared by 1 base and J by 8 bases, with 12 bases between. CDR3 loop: CASSLVGAGEPQHF. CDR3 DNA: TGTGCCAGCAGTTTAGTGGGGGCCGGTGAGCCCCAGCATTTT.

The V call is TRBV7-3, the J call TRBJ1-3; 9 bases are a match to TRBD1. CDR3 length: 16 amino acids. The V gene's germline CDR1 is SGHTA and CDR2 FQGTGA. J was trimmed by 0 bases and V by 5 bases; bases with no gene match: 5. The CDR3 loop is CASSEQGAFSGNTIYF. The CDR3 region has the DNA TGTGCCAGCAGCGAACAGGGGGCGTTCTCTGGAAACACCATATATTTT.

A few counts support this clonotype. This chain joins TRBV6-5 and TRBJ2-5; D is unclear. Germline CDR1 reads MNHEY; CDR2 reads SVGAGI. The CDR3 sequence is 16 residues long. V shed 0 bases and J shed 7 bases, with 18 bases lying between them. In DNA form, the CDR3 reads TGTGCCAGCAGTTACTCGACGCGGATGTTCAAGATGACCCAGTACTTC. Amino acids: CASSYSTRMFKMTQYF.

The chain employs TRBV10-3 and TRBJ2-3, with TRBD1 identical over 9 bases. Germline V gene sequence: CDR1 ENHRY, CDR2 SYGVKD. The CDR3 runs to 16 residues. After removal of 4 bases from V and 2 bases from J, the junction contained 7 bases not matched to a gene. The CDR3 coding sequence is TGTGCCATCAGTGGACCGGGACAGGGAGCCACAGATACGCAGTATTTT. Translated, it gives CAISGPGQGATDTQYF.

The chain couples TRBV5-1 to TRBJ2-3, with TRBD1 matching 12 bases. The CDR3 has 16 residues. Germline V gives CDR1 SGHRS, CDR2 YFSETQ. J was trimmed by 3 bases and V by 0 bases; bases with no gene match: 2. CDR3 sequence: CASSLGGQGATDTQYF. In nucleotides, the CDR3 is TGCGCCAGCAGCTTGGGGGGACAGGGGGCGACAGATACGCAGTATTTT.

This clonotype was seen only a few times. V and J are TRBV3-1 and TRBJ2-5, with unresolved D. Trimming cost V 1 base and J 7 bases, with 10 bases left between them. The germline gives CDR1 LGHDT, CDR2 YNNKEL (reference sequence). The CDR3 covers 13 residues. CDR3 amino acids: CASSQAAPGTQYF. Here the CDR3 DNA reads TGTGCCAGCAGCCAAGCCGCCCCCGGGACCCAGTACTTC.

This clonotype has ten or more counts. The CDR3 here is CASSPDNNEQFF. CDR3 in DNA: TGTGCCAGCAGCCCTGACAACAATGAGCAGTTCTTC. The V gene is TRBV7-9, the J gene TRBJ2-1; D remains unclear. Germline CDR1 is SEHNR and CDR2 is FQNEAQ (reference sequence). The V and J ends lost 5 bases and 5 bases respectively, with 7 bases between them. This CDR3 has 12 residues.

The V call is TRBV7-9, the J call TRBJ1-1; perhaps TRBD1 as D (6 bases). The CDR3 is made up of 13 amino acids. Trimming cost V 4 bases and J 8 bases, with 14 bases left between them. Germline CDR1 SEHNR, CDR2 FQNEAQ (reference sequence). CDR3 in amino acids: CASSYTPGAEAFF. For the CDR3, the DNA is TGTGCCAGCAGCTACACCCCAGGGGCGGAAGCTTTCTTT.

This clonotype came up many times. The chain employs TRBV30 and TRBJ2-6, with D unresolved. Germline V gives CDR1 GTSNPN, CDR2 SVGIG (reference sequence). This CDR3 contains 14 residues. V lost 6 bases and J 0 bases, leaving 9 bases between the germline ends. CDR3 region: CACQKDSGANVLTF. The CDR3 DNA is TGTGCCTGCCAGAAAGACTCTGGGGCCAACGTCCTGACTTTC.

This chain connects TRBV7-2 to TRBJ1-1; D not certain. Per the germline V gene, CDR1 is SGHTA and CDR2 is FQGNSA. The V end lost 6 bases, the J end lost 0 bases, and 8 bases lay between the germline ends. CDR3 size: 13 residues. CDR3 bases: TGTGCCAGCAGTTTATCGGTGAACACTGAAGCTTTCTTT. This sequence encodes CASSLSVNTEAFF.

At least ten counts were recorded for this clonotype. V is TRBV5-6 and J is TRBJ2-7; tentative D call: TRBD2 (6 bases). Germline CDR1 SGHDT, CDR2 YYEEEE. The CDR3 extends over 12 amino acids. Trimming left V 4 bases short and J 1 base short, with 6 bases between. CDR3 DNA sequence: TGTGCCAGCAGCGGGACTTCCTACGAGCAGTACTTC. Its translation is CASSGTSYEQYF.

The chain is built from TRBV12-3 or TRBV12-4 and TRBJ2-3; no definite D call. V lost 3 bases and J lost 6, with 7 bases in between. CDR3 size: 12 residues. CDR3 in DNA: TGTGCCAGCAGTTTCAACGCCGATACGCAGTATTTT. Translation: CASSFNADTQYF.

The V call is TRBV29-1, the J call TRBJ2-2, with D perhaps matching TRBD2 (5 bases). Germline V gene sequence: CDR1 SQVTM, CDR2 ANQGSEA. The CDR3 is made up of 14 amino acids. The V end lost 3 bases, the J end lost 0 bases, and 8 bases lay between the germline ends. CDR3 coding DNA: TGCAGCGTTGACGCGGACTCGAACACCGGGGAGCTGTTTTTT. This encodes CSVDADSNTGELFF.

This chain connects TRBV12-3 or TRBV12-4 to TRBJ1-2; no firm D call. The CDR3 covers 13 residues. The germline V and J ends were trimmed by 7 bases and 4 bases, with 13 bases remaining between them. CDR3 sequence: CASKREGIYGYTF. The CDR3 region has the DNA TGTGCCAGCAAGAGGGAAGGTATCTATGGCTACACCTTC.